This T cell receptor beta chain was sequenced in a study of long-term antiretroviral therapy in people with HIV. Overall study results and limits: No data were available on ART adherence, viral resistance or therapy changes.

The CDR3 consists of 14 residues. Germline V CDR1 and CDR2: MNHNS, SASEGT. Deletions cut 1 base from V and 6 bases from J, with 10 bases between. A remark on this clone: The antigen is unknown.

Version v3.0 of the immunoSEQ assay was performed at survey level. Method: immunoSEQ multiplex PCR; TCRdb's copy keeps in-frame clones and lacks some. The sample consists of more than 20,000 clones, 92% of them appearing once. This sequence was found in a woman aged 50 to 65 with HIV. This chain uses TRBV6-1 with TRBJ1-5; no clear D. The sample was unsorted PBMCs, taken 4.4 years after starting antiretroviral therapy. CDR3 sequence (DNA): TGTGCCAGCAGTGAAGGTGGCCGGGGTCAGCCCCAGCATTTT. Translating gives CASSEGGRGQPQHF.